The 5 T cell receptor beta chains listed next were all sequenced from one sample in a study of OX40 agonist ivuxolimab in advanced cancers. The method was immunoSEQ multiplex PCR; TCRdb's version includes in-frame clones alone and lacks a portion of them. The data contain about 82,000 clones, more than 80% of them seen just once; the ten biggest clones take up around 2.4%. The sample was CD4+ or CD8+ T cells sorted from blood, taken in a trial of the OX40 agonist ivuxolimab. The receptor set was obtained from an adult with an advanced solid tumor such as melanoma, head and neck, liver or kidney cancer.

In its sample, this clone was seen a few times. This rearrangement joins TRBV11-2 to TRBJ1-1; TRBD1 agrees at 7 bases. Trimming removed 5 bases from V and 0 bases from J; junction bases left unmatched: 6. Germline-derived CDR1 and CDR2 are SGHAT and FQNNGV. The length of the CDR3 is 15 residues. Written as DNA, the CDR3 is TGTGCCAGCAGCACCCACAGGGGATTGAACACTGAAGCTTTCTTT. Translating gives CASSTHRGLNTEAFF.

The chain employs TRBV7-9 and TRBJ2-3; D gene unclear. The CDR3 consists of 15 residues. The germline V and J ends were trimmed by 5 bases and 1 base, with 13 bases remaining between them. Germline V lookup: CDR1 SEHNR, CDR2 FQNEAQ (reference sequence). For the CDR3, the DNA is TGTGCCAGCAGCCGATCTGGTTGGGGCACAGATACGCAGTATTTT. Protein sequence: CASSRSGWGTDTQYF. Full variable domain (remainder filled in from reference TRBV7-9 and TRBJ2-3): DTGVSQNPRHKITKRGQNVTFRCDPISEHNRLYWYRQTLGQGPEFLTYFQNEAQLEKSRLLSDRFSAERPKGSFSTLEIQRTEQGDSAMYLCASSRSGWGTDTQYFGPGTRLTVL.

The chain recombines TRBV6-1 with TRBJ2-3; D is unresolved. Germline lookup yields CDR1 MNHNS and CDR2 SASEGT. The CDR3 spans 14 residues. Trimming cost V 4 bases and J 0 bases, with 8 bases left between them. This CDR3 is CASSGVASTDTQYF. The CDR3 nucleotides are TGTGCCAGCAGTGGCGTAGCTAGCACAGATACGCAGTATTTT.

The chain recombines TRBV5-1 with TRBJ1-4; 7 bases agree with TRBD1. This CDR3 is built from 16 residues. Trimming removed 0 bases from V and 5 bases from J; junction bases left unmatched: 7. Germline CDR1 reads SGHRS; CDR2 reads YFSETQ. CDR3 in DNA: TGCGCCAGCAGCTTGGGTTCCGGGACAGTGAATGAAAAACTGTTTTTT. Residues: CASSLGSGTVNEKLFF.

The rearrangement joins TRBV7-2 to TRBJ1-1; maybe TRBD1 (6 bases). The CDR3 spans 16 residues. Germline V gene data show CDR1 as SGHTA and CDR2 as FQGNSA. Trimming pared 1 base from V and 4 bases from J, leaving 16 bases between. CDR3 coding DNA: TGTGCCAGCAGCTTAGGGAGAACAGGGTTCGGCACTGAAGCTTTCTTT. Translated, it gives CASSLGRTGFGTEAFF.